Listed below are T cell receptor beta chains from one sample, sequenced in a study of cytomegalovirus exposure and HLA in healthy donors. Measured with immunoSEQ multiplex PCR; TCRdb has only the in-frame clones, and not every one. The sample lists 190,000 or so clones; 70% to 85% were seen once. The source material was PBMCs. The receptor set was obtained from a boy younger than 10 in good health and CMV-seronegative. Both conserved end residues are part of each CDR3. The order of the fields is D gene, J gene, clone size, V gene, CDR3 DNA, CDR3 protein. The D gene is left open where the match is weak. The listing skips clone size in some rows; elsewhere it reads once, few, many or a size class.

TRBD2 | TRBJ2-4 | few | TRBV4-3 | TGCGCCAGCAGCCAACTAGCGGGGGGTGGAAACATTCAGTACTTC | CASSQLAGGGNIQYF
TRBD1 | TRBJ2-7 | NA | TRBV19 | TGTGCCAGTAGTATAGTGACAGGGAGCTACGAGCAGTACTTC | CASSIVTGSYEQYF
NA | TRBJ2-2 | NA | TRBV7-6 | TGTGCCAGCAGCTTAAAGGTCGGAAGGGGCGGGGAGCTGTTTTTT | CASSLKVGRGGELFF
NA | TRBJ2-3 | NA | TRBV10-3 | TGTGCCATCAGTTTCGGCACAGATACGCAGTATTTT | CAISFGTDTQYF
NA | TRBJ1-1 | NA | TRBV7-3 | TGTGCCAGCAGCCCATACGGGAACACTGAAGCTTTCTTT | CASSPYGNTEAFF
NA | TRBJ2-7 | NA | TRBV18 | TGTGCCAGCTCACCGCGGACGGAGGCCTACGAGCAGTACTTC | CASSPRTEAYEQYF
NA | TRBJ1-2 | few | TRBV5-4 | TGTGCCAGCAGCTTTGGAGGCCTCCCTCACTATGGCTACACCTTC | CASSFGGLPHYGYTF
NA | TRBJ1-1 | few | TRBV19 | TGTGCCAGTAGTATAGGCCCAGGCGAAGCTTTCTTT | CASSIGPGEAFF
TRBD1 | TRBJ1-2 | NA | TRBV18 | TGTGCCAGCTCACCACCGGTACAGGGGGTAGGCGGCTACACCTTC | CASSPPVQGVGGYTF
NA | TRBJ1-4 | NA | TRBV13 | TGTGCCAGCAGCCTTGGAGCAACTAATGAAAAACTGTTTTTT | CASSLGATNEKLFF
NA | TRBJ2-6 | NA | TRBV6-6 | TGTGCCAGCAGTTATCACTCTGGGGCCAACGTCCTGACTTTC | CASSYHSGANVLTF
NA | TRBJ1-1 | once | TRBV10-3 | TGTGCCATCAGTGACAGGGGGAACACTGAAGCTTTCTTT | CAISDRGNTEAFF
TRBD1 | TRBJ1-1 | NA | TRBV5-1 | TGCGCCAGCAGCTTGGACCTACAGGGGATGAACACTGAAGCTTTCTTT | CASSLDLQGMNTEAFF
NA | TRBJ2-6 | NA | TRBV4-3 | TGCGCCAGCAGCCAAGGTCTAAGATCTTCAGGCTCTGGGGCCAACGTCCTGACTTTC | CASSQGLRSSGSGANVLTF
NA | TRBJ1-1 | NA | TRBV7-8 | TGTGCCAGCAGCTTAATACAGGGACCAACTGAAGCTTTCTTT | CASSLIQGPTEAFF
NA | TRBJ1-1 | few | TRBV19 | TGTGCCAGTAGCCCAAGACTCTCCGCGAACACTGAAGCTTTCTTT | CASSPRLSANTEAFF
TRBD2 | TRBJ2-2 | NA | TRBV6-5 | TGTGCCAGCACTCAGCGGGGGGCGAACACCGGGGAGCTGTTTTTT | CASTQRGANTGELFF
NA | TRBJ1-2 | NA | TRBV21-1 | TGTGCCAGCAGCGGCCGGGACAGATACTATTATGGCTACACCTTC | CASSGRDRYYYGYTF
NA | TRBJ1-1 | NA | TRBV6-1 | TGTGCCAGCAGTGAAGCGGCGGGTTACACTGAAGCTTTCTTT | CASSEAAGYTEAFF
NA | TRBJ1-1 | NA | TRBV10-3 | TGTGCCATCTCGGGAGAGGGGACGGACACTGAAGCTTTCTTT | CAISGEGTDTEAFF
TRBD1 | TRBJ2-3 | NA | TRBV27 | TGTGCCAGCAGTTTGAGTCAGGGGGCACCCAGAGATACGCAGTATTTT | CASSLSQGAPRDTQYF
TRBD1 | TRBJ2-7 | few | TRBV28 | TGTGCCAGCAATCCCGGGGAGGGGACAGGGGGCCACGAGCAGTACTTC | CASNPGEGTGGHEQYF
TRBD1 | TRBJ1-2 | once | TRBV20-1 | TGCAGTGTGCAGGGGGCCTATGGCTACACCTTC | CSVQGAYGYTF
TRBD1 | TRBJ1-4 | few | TRBV4-1 | TGCGCCAGCAGCCACAAAATCGAGGGGGCAGGGGTTGAAAAACTGTTTTTT | CASSHKIEGAGVEKLFF
TRBD1 | TRBJ1-1 | NA | TRBV5-5 | TGTGCCAGCAGCAGGGGACAGCTCATGAACACTGAAGCTTTCTTT | CASSRGQLMNTEAFF
TRBD2 | TRBJ2-3 | once | TRBV9 | TGTGCCAGCAGCGTAGACGGGGGGGCCGGGGATACGCAGTATTTT | CASSVDGGAGDTQYF
TRBD2 | TRBJ2-1 | NA | TRBV25-1 | TGTGCCAGCAGTGACCCGGGACTAGCGGACAATGAGCAGTTCTTC | CASSDPGLADNEQFF
NA | TRBJ1-3 | NA | TRBV9 | TGTGCCAGCAGCGTAGTCGCTGAGGGTGCGGGAAACACCATATATTTT | CASSVVAEGAGNTIYF
TRBD1 | TRBJ2-1 | once | TRBV27 | TGTGCCAGCAGTTTCTCCGGACAGGGGAATGAGCAGTTCTTC | CASSFSGQGNEQFF
TRBD2 | TRBJ2-3 | NA | TRBV7-2 | TGTGCCAGCAGCCGGACCACTAGCGGGGGAAGCACAGATACGCAGTATTTT | CASSRTTSGGSTDTQYF
NA | TRBJ2-5 | NA | TRBV5-4 | TGTGCCAGCAGAAGGGACGGTCCGGGGGCCCAGTACTTC | CASRRDGPGAQYF
TRBD1 | TRBJ1-1 | NA | TRBV27 | TGTGCCAGCAGTCGACAGGGGTTAAACACTGAAGCTTTCTTT | CASSRQGLNTEAFF
NA | TRBJ2-1 | NA | TRBV5-6 | TGTGCCAGCAGCCAGGCTCTCTCCTACAATGAGCAGTTCTTC | CASSQALSYNEQFF
NA | TRBJ1-1 | NA | TRBV20-1 | TGCAGTGCCCGGGGAGCCGTTGAAGCTTTCTTT | CSARGAVEAFF
TRBD1 | TRBJ2-3 | few | TRBV9 | TGTGCCAGCAGCGTAGGCGGCAGGGGGTCAGATACGCAGTATTTT | CASSVGGRGSDTQYF
NA | TRBJ2-3 | once | TRBV4-2 | TGTGCCAGCAGCCATCGAGGGGGGGGCCAGCACAGCACAGATACGCAGTATTTT | CASSHRGGGQHSTDTQYF
NA | TRBJ2-7 | once | TRBV7-3 | TGTGCCAGCAGCTTAAACCCAGACTACGAGCAGTACTTC | CASSLNPDYEQYF
NA | TRBJ1-4 | NA | TRBV5-5 | TGTGCCAGCAGCCTTCGGACAGAACAGCTGTTTTTT | CASSLRTEQLFF
NA | TRBJ1-2 | NA | TRBV4-2 | TGTGCCAGCAGCCAAGAAGGAACAGCTTCCTATGGCTACACCTTC | CASSQEGTASYGYTF
TRBD1 | TRBJ1-2 | NA | TRBV28 | TGTGCCAGCAGTTTCTCACAGGGGTGGTATGGCTACACCTTC | CASSFSQGWYGYTF
TRBD1 | TRBJ2-7 | NA | TRBV5-5 | TGTGCCAGCAGCTACTACAGGGGGCGCGAGCAGTACTTC | CASSYYRGREQYF
TRBD2 | TRBJ2-1 | NA | TRBV19 | TGTGCCAGCAAGACTAGCGGGGGTTACAATGAGCAGTTCTTC | CASKTSGGYNEQFF
TRBD2 | TRBJ2-5 | NA | TRBV5-4 | TGTGCCAGCAGCTTGGCGAGCGGGGGGGCGGAGACCCAGTACTTC | CASSLASGGAETQYF
NA | TRBJ1-4 | NA | TRBV30 | TGTGCCTGGAGTAACAGGGCAGATGAAAAACTGTTTTTT | CAWSNRADEKLFF
NA | TRBJ1-2 | NA | TRBV5-6 | TGTGCCAGCAGCTTAAGCCGTTATGGCTACACCTTC | CASSLSRYGYTF
NA | TRBJ2-2 | NA | TRBV5-4 | TGTGCCAGCAGCTTGGCCCTGGTTGGTAGGAACACCGGGGAGCTGTTTTTT | CASSLALVGRNTGELFF
NA | TRBJ1-2 | NA | TRBV10-3 | TGTGCCATCAGTGAGTTTGGGGGGGCTAACTATGGCTACACCTTC | CAISEFGGANYGYTF
NA | TRBJ2-3 | NA | TRBV2 | TGTGCCAGCGGAGACCGGACTCGAGATACGCAGTATTTT | CASGDRTRDTQYF
NA | TRBJ1-1 | NA | TRBV2 | TGTGCCAGCAAGAACAGTCGGGGTGAAGCTTTCTTT | CASKNSRGEAFF
NA | TRBJ2-3 | NA | TRBV4-1 | TGCGCCAGCAGCTCCCCGGGGGCAGATACGCAGTATTTT | CASSSPGADTQYF
TRBD1 | TRBJ2-7 | NA | TRBV30 | TGTGCCTGGAGTAGAGGGCAGGGGGCGTTCGAGCAGTACTTC | CAWSRGQGAFEQYF
NA | TRBJ1-5 | NA | TRBV5-8 | TGTGCCAGCAGCTTGGGGGCAGGCTACGATCAGCCCCAGCATTTT | CASSLGAGYDQPQHF
NA | TRBJ2-7 | NA | TRBV16 | TGTGCCAGCAGCCCCTCGAGCTCCTACGAGCAGTACTTC | CASSPSSSYEQYF
TRBD1 | TRBJ2-3 | NA | TRBV6-6 | TGTGCCAGCAGACGTCCTCCGGGACAGGGTACAGATACGCAGTATTTT | CASRRPPGQGTDTQYF
NA | TRBJ1-4 | NA | TRBV5-4 | TGTGCCAGCAGCTTGGGGCCAGGTCCTAATGAAAAACTGTTTTTT | CASSLGPGPNEKLFF